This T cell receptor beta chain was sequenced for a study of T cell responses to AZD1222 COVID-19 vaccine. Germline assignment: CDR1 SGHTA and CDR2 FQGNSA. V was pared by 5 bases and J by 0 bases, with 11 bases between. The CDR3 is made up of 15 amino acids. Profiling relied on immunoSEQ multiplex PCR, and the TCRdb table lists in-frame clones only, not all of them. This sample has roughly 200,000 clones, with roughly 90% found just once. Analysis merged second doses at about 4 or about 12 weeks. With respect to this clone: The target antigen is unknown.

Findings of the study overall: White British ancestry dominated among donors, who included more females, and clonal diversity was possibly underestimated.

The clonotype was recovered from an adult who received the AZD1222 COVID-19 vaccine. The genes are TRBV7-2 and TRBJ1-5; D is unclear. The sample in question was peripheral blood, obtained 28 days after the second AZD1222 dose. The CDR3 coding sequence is TGTGCCAGCAGCCCAGACATGTATAGCAATCAGCCCCAGCATTTT. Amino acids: CASSPDMYSNQPQHF.